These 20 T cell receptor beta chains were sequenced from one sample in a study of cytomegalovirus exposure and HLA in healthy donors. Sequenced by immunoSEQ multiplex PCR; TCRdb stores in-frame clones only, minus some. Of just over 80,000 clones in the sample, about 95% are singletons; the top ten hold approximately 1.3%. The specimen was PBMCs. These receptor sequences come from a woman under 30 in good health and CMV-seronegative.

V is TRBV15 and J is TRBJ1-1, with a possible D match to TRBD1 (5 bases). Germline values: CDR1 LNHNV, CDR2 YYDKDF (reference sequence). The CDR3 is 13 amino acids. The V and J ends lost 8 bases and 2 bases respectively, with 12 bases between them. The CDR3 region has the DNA TGTGCCACCGGGAGGGGCCCCAACACTGAAGCTTTCTTT. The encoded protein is CATGRGPNTEAFF.

The CDR3 sequence: CASSVTTPYEQYF. The CDR3 DNA reads as TGTGCCAGCAGCGTAACGACTCCCTACGAGCAGTACTTC. The rearrangement joins TRBV9 to TRBJ2-7; D gene ambiguous. V gave up 1 base and J gave up 2 bases, with 7 bases separating them. The CDR3 spans 13 residues. Looked up from germline, CDR1 is SGDLS and CDR2 is YYNGEE. The full variable domain, rest sourced from reference TRBV9 and TRBJ2-7, is DSGVTQTPKHLITATGQRVTLRCSPRSGDLSVYWYQQSLDQGLQFLIQYYNGEERAKGNILERFSAQQFPDLHSELNLSSLELGDSALYFCASSVTTPYEQYFGPGTRLTVT.

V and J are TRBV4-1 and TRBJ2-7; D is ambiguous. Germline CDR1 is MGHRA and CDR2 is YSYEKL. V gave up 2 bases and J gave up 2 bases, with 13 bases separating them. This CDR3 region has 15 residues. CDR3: CASSQLVQRPYEQYF. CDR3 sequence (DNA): TGCGCCAGCAGCCAATTGGTTCAGCGACCCTACGAGCAGTACTTC.

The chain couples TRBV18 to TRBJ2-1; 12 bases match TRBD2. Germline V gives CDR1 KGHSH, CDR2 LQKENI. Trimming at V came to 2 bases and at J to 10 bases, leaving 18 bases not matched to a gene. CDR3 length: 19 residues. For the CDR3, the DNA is TGTGCCAGCTCACCAGGTCCCACCGGGACTAGCGGGTTAATTGCCGAGCAGTTCTTC. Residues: CASSPGPTGTSGLIAEQFF.

The DNA of the CDR3 is TGTGCCAGCGACAGGGGGCTCGCAGATACGCAGTATTTT. It codes for CASDRGLADTQYF. The chain couples TRBV7-9 to TRBJ2-3, with 10 bases matching TRBD1. Germline V gene sequence: CDR1 SEHNR, CDR2 FQNEAQ (reference sequence). V shed 8 bases and J 4 bases; nucleotides not matched to a gene: 3. CDR3 length: 13 residues.

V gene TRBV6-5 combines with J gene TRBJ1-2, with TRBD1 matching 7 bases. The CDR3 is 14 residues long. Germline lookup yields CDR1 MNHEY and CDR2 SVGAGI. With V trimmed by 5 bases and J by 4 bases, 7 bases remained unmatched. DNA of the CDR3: TGTGCCAGCAGTACCCAGACAGGGAGCTATGGCTACACCTTC. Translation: CASSTQTGSYGYTF.

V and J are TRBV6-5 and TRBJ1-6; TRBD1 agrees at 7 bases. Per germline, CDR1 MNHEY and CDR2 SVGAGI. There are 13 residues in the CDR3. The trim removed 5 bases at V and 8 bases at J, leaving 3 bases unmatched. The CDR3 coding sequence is TGTGCCAGCAGTAGACAGGGTTATTCACCCCTCCACTTT. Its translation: CASSRQGYSPLHF.

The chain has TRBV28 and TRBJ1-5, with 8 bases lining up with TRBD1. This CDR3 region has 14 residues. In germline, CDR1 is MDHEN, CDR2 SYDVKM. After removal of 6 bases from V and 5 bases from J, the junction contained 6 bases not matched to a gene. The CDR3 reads CASSPDRVYQPQHF. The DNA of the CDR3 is TGTGCCAGCAGCCCGGACAGGGTGTATCAGCCCCAGCATTTT.

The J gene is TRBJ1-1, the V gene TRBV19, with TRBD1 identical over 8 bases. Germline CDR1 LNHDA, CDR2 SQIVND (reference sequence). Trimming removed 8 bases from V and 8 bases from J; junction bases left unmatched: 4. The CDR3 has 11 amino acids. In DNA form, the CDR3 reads TGTGCCAGTTCCCGGACAGGGGAAGCTTTCTTT. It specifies CASSRTGEAFF.

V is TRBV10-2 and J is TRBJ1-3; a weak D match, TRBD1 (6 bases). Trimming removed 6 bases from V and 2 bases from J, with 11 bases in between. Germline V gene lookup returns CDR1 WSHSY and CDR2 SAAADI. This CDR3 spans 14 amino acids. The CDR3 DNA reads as TGCGCCAGCAGCAGCTCAGGGGCTGGAAACACCATATATTTT. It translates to CASSSSGAGNTIYF.

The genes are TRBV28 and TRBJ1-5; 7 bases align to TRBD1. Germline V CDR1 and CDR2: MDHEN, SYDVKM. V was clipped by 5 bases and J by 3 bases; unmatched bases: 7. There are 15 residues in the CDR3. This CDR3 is CASSPLTGDNQPQHF. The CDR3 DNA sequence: TGTGCCAGCAGTCCCCTTACAGGGGACAATCAGCCCCAGCATTTT.

Here the CDR3 DNA reads TGCGCCAGCAGCTTTCAGGGGGCGCAGACTAATGAAAAACTGTTTTTT. Translation: CASSFQGAQTNEKLFF. The chain joins TRBV5-1 to TRBJ1-4; the match to TRBD1 covers 8 bases. Trimming took 2 bases from V and 2 from J; bases not matched to a gene: 5. Germline CDR1 reads SGHRS; CDR2 reads YFSETQ. This CDR3 region has 16 residues.

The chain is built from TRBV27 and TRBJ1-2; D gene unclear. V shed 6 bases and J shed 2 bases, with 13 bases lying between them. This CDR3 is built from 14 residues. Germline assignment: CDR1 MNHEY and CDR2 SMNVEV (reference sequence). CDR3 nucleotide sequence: TGTGCCAGCAGAGATTCGGGGTCCAACTATGGCTACACCTTC. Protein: CASRDSGSNYGYTF.

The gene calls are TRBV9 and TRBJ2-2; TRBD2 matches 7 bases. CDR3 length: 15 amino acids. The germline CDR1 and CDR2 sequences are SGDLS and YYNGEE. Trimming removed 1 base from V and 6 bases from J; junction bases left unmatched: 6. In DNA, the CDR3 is TGTGCCAGCAGCGTATCAGCGGGAAGGGCCGGGGAGCTGTTTTTT. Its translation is CASSVSAGRAGELFF.

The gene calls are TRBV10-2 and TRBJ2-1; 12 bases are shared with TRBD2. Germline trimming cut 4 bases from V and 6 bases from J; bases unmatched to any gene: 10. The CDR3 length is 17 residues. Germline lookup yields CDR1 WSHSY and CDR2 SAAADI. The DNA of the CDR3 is TGCGCCAGCAGTGGACTAGCGGGAGCCCCAGGCAGCAATGAGCAGTTCTTC. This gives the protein CASSGLAGAPGSNEQFF.

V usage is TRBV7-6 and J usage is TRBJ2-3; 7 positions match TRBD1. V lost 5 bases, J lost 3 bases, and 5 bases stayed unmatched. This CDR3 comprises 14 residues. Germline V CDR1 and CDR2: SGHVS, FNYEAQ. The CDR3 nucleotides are TGTGCCAGCAGCCGACAGGGAGAGACAGATACGCAGTATTTT. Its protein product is CASSRQGETDTQYF.

The CDR3, as DNA: TGTGCCGTACAGGGGGCGGACACCGGGGAGCTGTTTTTT. It is translated as CAVQGADTGELFF. The rearrangement joins TRBV6-5 to TRBJ2-2; 9 bases line up with TRBD1. The CDR3 spans 13 residues. With V trimmed by 11 bases and J by 3 bases, 4 bases remained unmatched. CDR1 and CDR2 from the germline V gene are MNHEY and SVGAGI.

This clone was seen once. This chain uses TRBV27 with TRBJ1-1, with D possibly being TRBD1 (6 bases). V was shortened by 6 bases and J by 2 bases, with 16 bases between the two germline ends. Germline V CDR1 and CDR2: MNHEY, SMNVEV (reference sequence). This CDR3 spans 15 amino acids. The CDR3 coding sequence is TGTGCCAGCAGCCGAAAACCGACAGGAAACACTGAAGCTTTCTTT. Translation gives CASSRKPTGNTEAFF.

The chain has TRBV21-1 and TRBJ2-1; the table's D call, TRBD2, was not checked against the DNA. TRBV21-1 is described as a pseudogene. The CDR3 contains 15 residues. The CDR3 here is CASGPAGGYYNEQFF. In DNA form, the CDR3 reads TGTGCCAGTGGCCCGGCGGGAGGCTACTACAATGAGCAGTTCTTC.

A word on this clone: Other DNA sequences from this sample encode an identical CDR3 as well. In nucleotides, the CDR3 is TGTGCCAGCAGACCAGCCGGGACTAGCGGCTACGAGCAGTACTTC. Amino acids: CASRPAGTSGYEQYF. The V call is TRBV6-1, the J call TRBJ2-7, with TRBD2 identical over 11 bases. V gave up 6 bases and J gave up 3 bases; unmatched junction bases: 7. Germline V gene sequence: CDR1 MNHNS, CDR2 SASEGT. The CDR3 covers 15 residues.